This T cell receptor (beta chain) was captured by sequencing in a study of shared clonotypes between healthy human individuals. Profiled with immunoSEQ multiplex PCR; TCRdb holds only in-frame clones, not every one. This sample yields about 1.5 million clones, of which 98% are seen a single time; approximately 0.45% belongs to the top ten. The source material was naive CD4+ T cells sorted from blood. The subset denotes: CD45RA+ positively selected. The clonotype originates from a man younger than 40 in good health.

The CDR3 protein is CASSSRQGHAFF. The CDR3 region has the DNA TGTGCCAGCAGTTCCCGACAGGGCCATGCTTTCTTT. The chain is built from TRBV27 and TRBJ1-1; 7 bases line up with TRBD1. This CDR3 spans 12 amino acids. Losses at the gene ends were 4 bases for V and 11 bases for J; bases not matched to a gene: 7. Germline values: CDR1 MNHEY, CDR2 SMNVEV (reference sequence).